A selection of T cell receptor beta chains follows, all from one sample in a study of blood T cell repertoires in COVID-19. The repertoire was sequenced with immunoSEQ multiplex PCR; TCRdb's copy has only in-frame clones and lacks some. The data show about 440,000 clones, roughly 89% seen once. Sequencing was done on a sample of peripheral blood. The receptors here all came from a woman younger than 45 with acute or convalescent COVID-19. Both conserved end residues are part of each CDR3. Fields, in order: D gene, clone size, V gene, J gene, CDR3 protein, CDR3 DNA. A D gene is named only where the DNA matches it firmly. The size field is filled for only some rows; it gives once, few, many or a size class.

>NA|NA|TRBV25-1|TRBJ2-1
CASSEFSSYNEQFF
TGTGCCAGCAGTGAATTCTCCTCCTACAATGAGCAGTTCTTC
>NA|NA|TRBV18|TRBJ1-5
CASSPDISGPQHF
TGTGCCAGCTCACCCGACATATCTGGTCCCCAGCATTTT
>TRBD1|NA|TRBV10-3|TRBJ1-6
CATREQGDNSPLHF
TGTGCCACCCGCGAACAGGGGGATAATTCACCCCTCCACTTT
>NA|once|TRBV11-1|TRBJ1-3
CASSATGTLSGNTIYF
TGTGCCAGCAGCGCCACAGGGACCCTCTCTGGAAACACCATATATTTT
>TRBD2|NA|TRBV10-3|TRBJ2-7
CAISGLRGPGLAGVNSYEQYF
TGTGCCATCAGTGGCCTACGGGGACCGGGACTAGCGGGGGTGAACTCCTACGAGCAGTACTTC
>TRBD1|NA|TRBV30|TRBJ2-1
CAWRSQGARSYNEQFF
TGTGCCTGGAGGAGCCAGGGGGCTAGGTCCTACAATGAGCAGTTCTTC
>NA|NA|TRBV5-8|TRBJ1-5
CASSQGINQPQHF
TGTGCCAGCAGTCAGGGTATCAATCAGCCCCAGCATTTT
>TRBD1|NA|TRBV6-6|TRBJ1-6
CASSYSGQENSPLHF
TGTGCCAGCAGTTACTCGGGACAGGAAAATTCACCCCTCCACTTT
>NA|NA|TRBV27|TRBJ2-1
CASSLTPRGSRNEQFF
TGTGCCAGCAGCCTTACTCCCAGGGGCTCCAGGAATGAGCAGTTCTTC
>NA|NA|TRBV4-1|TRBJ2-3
CASSQVGGSTDTQYF
TGCGCCAGCAGCCAAGTCGGGGGAAGCACAGATACGCAGTATTTT
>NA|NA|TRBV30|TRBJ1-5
CAWSGQASNQPQHF
TGTGCCTGGAGTGGACAGGCTAGCAATCAGCCCCAGCATTTT
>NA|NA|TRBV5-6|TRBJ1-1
CASSFQGLDTEAFF
TGTGCCAGCAGCTTTCAGGGCTTGGACACTGAAGCTTTCTTT
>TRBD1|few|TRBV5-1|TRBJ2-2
CASRPGQINTGELFF
TGCGCCAGCAGGCCGGGACAGATCAACACCGGGGAGCTGTTTTTT
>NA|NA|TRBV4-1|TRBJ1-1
CASSLPELNTEAFF
TGCGCCAGCAGCCTTCCCGAGTTGAACACTGAAGCTTTCTTT
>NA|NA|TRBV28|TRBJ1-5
CASSPGQLDQPQHF
TGTGCCAGCAGCCCGGGACAATTAGATCAGCCCCAGCATTTT
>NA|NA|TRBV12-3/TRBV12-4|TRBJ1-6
CASSRRDISPLHF
TGTGCCAGCAGTCGCCGGGACATTTCACCCCTCCACTTT
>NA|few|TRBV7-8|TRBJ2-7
CASSSLKAPGDEQYF
TGTGCCAGCAGCTCTCTAAAGGCGCCGGGAGACGAGCAGTACTTC
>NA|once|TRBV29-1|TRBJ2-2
CSVMTGTGELFF
TGCAGCGTTATGACAGGCACCGGGGAGCTGTTTTTT
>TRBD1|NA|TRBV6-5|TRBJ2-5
CASGTGGAGETQYF
TGTGCCAGCGGGACAGGGGGCGCCGGGGAGACCCAGTACTTC
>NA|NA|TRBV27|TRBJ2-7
CASSLSSGQSYEQYF
TGTGCCAGCAGTTTATCATCCGGACAAAGCTACGAGCAGTACTTC
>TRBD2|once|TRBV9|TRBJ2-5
CASSVGSSGGARRETQYF
TGTGCCAGCAGCGTAGGTTCTAGCGGGGGGGCCAGGAGGGAGACCCAGTACTTC
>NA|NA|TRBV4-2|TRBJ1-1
CASSQVGGQAEAFF
TGTGCCAGCAGCCAAGTCGGGGGGCAGGCTGAAGCTTTCTTT
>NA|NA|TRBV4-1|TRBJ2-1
CASSEISPQGNNEQFF
TGCGCCAGCAGCGAAATCTCCCCCCAGGGGAACAATGAGCAGTTCTTC
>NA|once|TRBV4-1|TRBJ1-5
CASSQFSSNQPQHF
TGCGCCAGCAGCCAGTTCTCGAGCAATCAGCCCCAGCATTTT
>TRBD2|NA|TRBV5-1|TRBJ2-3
CASSSPGSGGSSTDTQYF
TGCGCCAGCAGCTCCCCCGGTAGCGGGGGCTCTAGCACAGATACGCAGTATTTT
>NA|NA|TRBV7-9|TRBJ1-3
CASSLVGALSGNTIYF
TGTGCCAGCAGCTTAGTCGGAGCCCTCTCTGGAAACACCATATATTTT
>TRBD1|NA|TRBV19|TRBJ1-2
CASSIWGTADRYGYTF
TGTGCCAGTAGTATTTGGGGGACAGCGGACCGCTATGGCTACACCTTC
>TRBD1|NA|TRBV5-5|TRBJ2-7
CASSQIQGTYEQYF
TGTGCCAGCAGCCAGATACAGGGGACCTACGAGCAGTACTTC
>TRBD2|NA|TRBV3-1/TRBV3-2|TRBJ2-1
CASSRPSGGGNEQFF
TGTGCCAGCAGCCGACCTAGCGGGGGGGGAAATGAGCAGTTCTTC
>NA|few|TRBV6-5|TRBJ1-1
CASRLGKDTEAFF
TGTGCCAGCAGGTTGGGCAAAGACACTGAAGCTTTCTTT
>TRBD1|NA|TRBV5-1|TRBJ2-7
CASSTSGTGVNEQYF
TGCGCCAGCAGTACATCGGGGACAGGGGTCAACGAGCAGTACTTC
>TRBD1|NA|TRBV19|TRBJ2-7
CASTNPGTGGEYEQYF
TGTGCCAGTACCAATCCCGGGACAGGGGGTGAATACGAGCAGTACTTC
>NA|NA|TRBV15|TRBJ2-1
CATSGAGQSYNEQFF
TGTGCCACCAGCGGTGCGGGACAGTCCTACAATGAGCAGTTCTTC
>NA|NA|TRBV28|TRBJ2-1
CASSLQGRGSNEQFF
TGTGCCAGCAGTTTACAGGGCAGGGGTAGCAATGAGCAGTTCTTC
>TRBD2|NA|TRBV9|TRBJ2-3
CASSVSPRGGADTQYF
TGTGCCAGCAGCGTCTCACCGCGGGGGGGCGCAGATACGCAGTATTTT
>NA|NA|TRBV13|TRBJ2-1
CASSFGVGLLGEQFF
TGTGCCAGCAGCTTCGGAGTAGGCCTGTTGGGTGAGCAGTTCTTC
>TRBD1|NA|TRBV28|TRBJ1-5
CASRPGDRGVYEPQHF
TGTGCCAGCAGACCAGGGGACAGGGGAGTTTATGAGCCCCAGCATTTT
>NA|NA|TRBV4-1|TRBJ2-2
CASSPSGGGAGELFF
TGCGCCAGCAGCCCTAGCGGAGGGGGTGCCGGGGAGCTGTTTTTT
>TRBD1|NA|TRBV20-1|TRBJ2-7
CSASIGTGLHEQYF
TGCAGTGCCAGTATAGGGACAGGGCTCCACGAGCAGTACTTC
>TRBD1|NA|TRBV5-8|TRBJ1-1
CASSKGQGHTEAFF
TGTGCCAGCAGCAAAGGACAGGGTCACACTGAAGCTTTCTTT
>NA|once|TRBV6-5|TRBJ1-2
CASSYANYGYTF
TGTGCCAGCAGTTACGCGAACTATGGCTACACCTTC
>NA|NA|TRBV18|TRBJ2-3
CASSHSEGDQYF
TGTGCCAGCTCCCACAGTGAGGGGGATCAGTATTTT
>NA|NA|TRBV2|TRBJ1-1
CASIRAMNTEAFF
TGTGCCAGCATCAGGGCCATGAACACTGAAGCTTTCTTT
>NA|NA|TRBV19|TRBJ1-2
CASRTSGAYGYTF
TGTGCCAGTAGGACGTCAGGCGCCTATGGCTACACCTTC
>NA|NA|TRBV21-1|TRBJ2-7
CAKTGRSSYEQYF
TGTGCCAAGACAGGACGGAGCTCCTACGAGCAGTACTTC
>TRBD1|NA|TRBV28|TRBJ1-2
CASLRDRGFGYGYTF
TGTGCCAGCTTACGGGACAGGGGATTTGGCTATGGCTACACCTTC
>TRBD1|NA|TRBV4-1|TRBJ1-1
CASRRLGTGGATEAFF
TGCGCCAGCAGAAGACTGGGGACAGGGGGGGCCACTGAAGCTTTCTTT
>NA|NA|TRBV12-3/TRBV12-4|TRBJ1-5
CASRDGMGQPQHF
TGTGCCAGCAGAGACGGGATGGGTCAGCCCCAGCATTTT
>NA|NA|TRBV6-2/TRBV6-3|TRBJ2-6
CASSSTGSGANVLTF
TGTGCCAGCAGTAGTACAGGGTCTGGGGCCAACGTCCTGACTTTC
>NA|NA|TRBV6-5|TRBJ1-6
CASSYLGVDSPLHF
TGTGCCAGCAGTTATTTAGGGGTGGATTCACCCCTCCACTTT
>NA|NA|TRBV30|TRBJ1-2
CAWSDGREWGGYTF
TGTGCCTGGAGTGATGGCAGGGAATGGGGTGGCTACACCTTC
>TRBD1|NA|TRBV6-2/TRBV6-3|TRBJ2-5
CASSRDRGEETQYF
TGTGCCAGCAGTAGGGACAGGGGGGAAGAGACCCAGTACTTC
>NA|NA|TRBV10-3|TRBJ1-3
CAISDSSGNTIYF
TGTGCCATCAGTGATAGCTCTGGAAACACCATATATTTT
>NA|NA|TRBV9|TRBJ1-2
CASSALRGADAYGYTF
TGTGCCAGCAGTGCCTTAAGGGGCGCCGATGCCTATGGCTACACCTTC